This T cell receptor (beta chain) was recorded in a study of blood T cell repertoires in COVID-19. In the study overall: Sources were T cells, B-cell-depleted T cells, or PBMCs; the material itself was cDNA or gDNA.

CDR3 length: 16 amino acids. Germline V CDR1 and CDR2: LGHNA, YSLEER. Trimming cost V 4 bases and J 0 bases, with 12 bases left between them. In the study's own analysis: Estimation of nucleated cell counts relied on the amplification of reference gene primers. Sequencing used immunoSEQ multiplex PCR; TCRdb keeps in-frame clones, though not all of them. That table furnishes V, J and clone size, whereas the DNA furnished D and trimming. The sample includes 340,000 or so clones, roughly 87% seen only once; the top ten take 1%. This TCR was recovered from a man in his fifties with active or convalescent COVID-19. This chain links TRBV4-3 with TRBJ1-4; D is possibly TRBD1 (6 bases). The sequenced sample consisted of peripheral blood. The CDR3 DNA reads as TGCGCCAGCAGCCCAGGAGAGGGGGCAACTAATGAAAAACTGTTTTTT. This sequence encodes CASSPGEGATNEKLFF.